Listed here are 9 T cell receptor beta chains from one sample, sequenced in a study of vaccination and CD4 T cells after COVID-19 (dated by TCRdb to about 2022). Preparation of the library involved PCR. Reads for this sample came from an Illumina iSeq 100. The public sequencing data were trimmed at Q25 with fastp and processed into clonotypes with MiXCR by TCRdb, which kept only in-frame beta chains. For every CDR3 protein sequence, its rows merge into one entry that carries the most common genes and DNA. Here the sample has 28,000 or so distinct CDR3 sequences; roughly 45% occur a single time. The ten largest clones represent 5.8% of the sample. The time point label of this sample denotes: late sampling 161 to 241 days after vaccination in a few convalescent patients. This specimen was CD4+ T cells from blood, taken about 7 months after SARS-CoV-2 vaccination. The receptors come from a human donor who had recovered from COVID-19.

A single count supports this clonotype. This rearrangement joins TRBV28 to TRBJ2-7; 9 bases fit TRBD1. Germline assignment: CDR1 MDHEN and CDR2 SYDVKM. The ends lost 7 bases at V and 4 bases at J; junction bases unmatched: 8. There are 14 residues in the CDR3. Written as DNA, the CDR3 is TGTGCCAGCATCTCCCGGACAGGGGTTTACGAGCAGTACTTC. Protein product: CASISRTGVYEQYF. Combining the CDR3 with reference TRBV28 and TRBJ2-7 gives the whole variable domain DVKVTQSSRYLVKRTGEKVFLECVQDMDHENMFWYRQDPGLGLRLIYFSYDVKMKEKGDIPEGYSVSREKKERFSLILESASTNQTSMYLCASISRTGVYEQYFGPGTRLTVT.

This rearrangement joins TRBV7-2 to TRBJ1-1, with D maybe TRBD1 (6 bases). Trimming cost V 5 bases and J 4 bases, with 23 bases left between them. This CDR3 comprises 17 residues. Germline CDR1 is SGHTA and CDR2 is FQGNSA. The CDR3 nucleotides read TGTGCCAGCAGCCCACTTGGGGGGGGCTCCAGGAGCACTGAAGCTTTCTTT. Its translation is CASSPLGGGSRSTEAFF.

The genes are TRBV20-1 and TRBJ2-5; 7 positions match TRBD2. This CDR3 has 14 residues. Trimming removed 0 bases from V and 9 bases from J; junction bases left unmatched: 10. CDR1 DFQATT and CDR2 SNEGSKA come from the germline V gene (reference sequence). The CDR3 loop reads CSARDLSGALPQYF. CDR3 DNA: TGCAGTGCTAGAGATCTGAGCGGGGCTCTTCCCCAGTACTTC.

This clonotype has a handful of counts. The chain has TRBV19 and TRBJ2-1, with 8 bases aligning to TRBD1. Germline V lookup: CDR1 LNHDA, CDR2 SQIVND (reference sequence). After removal of 5 bases from V and 15 bases from J, the junction contained 9 bases not matched to a gene. CDR3 size: 12 residues. The CDR3 DNA sequence: TGTGCCAGTAGTTCGAGGACAGGGATTTTGTTCTTC. It is translated as CASSSRTGILFF.

The chain employs TRBV28 and TRBJ1-6, with D possibly TRBD1 on 6 matching bases. The V gene's germline CDR1 is MDHEN and CDR2 SYDVKM. The CDR3 runs to 20 residues. Trimming took off 3 bases at V and 2 bases at J, with 23 bases between the two ends. CDR3 protein: CASSLESGTILPTYNSPLHF. The CDR3 DNA reads as TGTGCCAGCAGTTTGGAGTCCGGGACAATTCTCCCCACCTATAATTCACCCCTCCACTTT. The entire variable domain, with the rest obtained from reference TRBV28 and TRBJ1-6, is as follows: DVKVTQSSRYLVKRTGEKVFLECVQDMDHENMFWYRQDPGLGLRLIYFSYDVKMKEKGDIPEGYSVSREKKERFSLILESASTNQTSMYLCASSLESGTILPTYNSPLHFGNGTRLTVT.

The V call is TRBV6-5, the J call TRBJ1-1; 7 bases map to TRBD1. V lost 0 bases and J lost 7; bases outside the gene matches: 8. This CDR3 is built from 15 residues. Per germline, CDR1 MNHEY and CDR2 SVGAGI. CDR3 residues: CASSYSRQGNGEAFF. The CDR3, as DNA: TGTGCCAGCAGTTACTCGCGACAGGGTAATGGTGAAGCTTTCTTT.

The sample holds a few counts of this clonotype. The CDR3 nucleotides read TGTGCCAGCAGCTATATTAGCGGTTCCTCCTACGAGCAGTACTTC. This codes for CASSYISGSSYEQYF. This chain connects TRBV6-1 to TRBJ2-7, with a possible D match to TRBD2 (6 bases). CDR3 length: 15 residues. The germline CDR1 and CDR2 sequences are MNHNS and SASEGT. The ends were cut back, 6 bases at V and 0 bases at J, with 15 bases in the middle.

This clonotype was found once. This chain connects TRBV15 to TRBJ2-7, with D uncertain. The CDR3 sequence is 18 residues long. Germline lookup yields CDR1 LNHNV and CDR2 YYDKDF (reference sequence). V dropped 0 bases and J dropped 7 bases, with 25 bases sitting between them. The CDR3 region has the DNA TGTGCCACCAGCAGAGACTCGGCCCCCCCCGGGTCCGAAGGGGAGCAGTACTTC. Translating gives CATSRDSAPPGSEGEQYF.

This clonotype was found once. V gene TRBV6-1 combines with J gene TRBJ2-1; D gene uncertain. The CDR3 sequence is 12 residues long. Trimming left V 4 bases short and J 8 bases short, with 9 bases between. The germline CDR1 and CDR2 sequences are MNHNS and SASEGT. As DNA, the CDR3 is TGTGCCAGCAGTGGAAACCCGTATGAGCAGTTCTTC. It translates to CASSGNPYEQFF.